The rows below give T cell receptor beta chains drawn from one sample of a study of T cell responses to AZD1222 COVID-19 vaccine. Here immunoSEQ multiplex PCR was the method, and the copy in TCRdb shows in-frame clones only, minus some. The sample records 200,000 or so clones, roughly 92% being singletons. Sequenced material: peripheral blood, taken 28 days after the second AZD1222 dose. The receptors come from an adult who received the AZD1222 COVID-19 vaccine. CDR3s include the opening cysteine and the closing phenylalanine or tryptophan. Fields, in order: D gene, clone size, V gene, J gene, CDR3 protein, CDR3 DNA. D genes are given only for firm matches. Part of the rows lack a size; the others show once, few, many or a class for expanded clones.

D gene: .
clone size: few
V gene: TRBV18
J gene: TRBJ2-5
CDR3 protein: CASSTGWGAGETQYF
CDR3 DNA: TGTGCCAGCTCAACGGGCTGGGGGGCTGGTGAGACCCAGTACTTC

D gene: TRBD2
clone size: .
V gene: TRBV18
J gene: TRBJ2-5
CDR3 protein: CASSWGLAGPQETQYF
CDR3 DNA: TGTGCCAGCTCATGGGGACTAGCGGGGCCCCAAGAGACCCAGTACTTC

D gene: TRBD1
clone size: .
V gene: TRBV5-1
J gene: TRBJ1-6
CDR3 protein: CASSLAVQGAGNSPLHF
CDR3 DNA: TGCGCCAGCAGCTTGGCCGTACAGGGGGCAGGGAATTCACCCCTCCACTTT

D gene: TRBD1
clone size: .
V gene: TRBV28
J gene: TRBJ2-5
CDR3 protein: CASRLGQGQAETQYF
CDR3 DNA: TGTGCCAGCAGGCTGGGACAGGGGCAAGCAGAGACCCAGTACTTC

D gene: .
clone size: once
V gene: TRBV4-2
J gene: TRBJ2-5
CDR3 protein: CASSPEGLPTQETQYF
CDR3 DNA: TGTGCCAGCAGCCCGGAGGGACTTCCCACTCAAGAGACCCAGTACTTC

D gene: .
clone size: .
V gene: TRBV6-1
J gene: TRBJ1-1
CDR3 protein: CASSEDGGMGAFF
CDR3 DNA: TGTGCCAGCAGTGAAGACGGGGGCATGGGAGCTTTCTTT

D gene: TRBD1
clone size: .
V gene: TRBV6-2/TRBV6-3
J gene: TRBJ2-1
CDR3 protein: CASSHRDRAYNEQFF
CDR3 DNA: TGTGCCAGCAGCCACCGGGACAGGGCCTACAATGAGCAGTTCTTC

D gene: .
clone size: .
V gene: TRBV3-1/TRBV3-2
J gene: TRBJ1-3
CDR3 protein: CASSVRPIARNTIYF
CDR3 DNA: TGTGCCAGCAGCGTCCGTCCCATCGCACGAAACACCATATATTTT

D gene: .
clone size: .
V gene: TRBV10-3
J gene: TRBJ1-5
CDR3 protein: CAISESNQLYSNQPQHF
CDR3 DNA: TGTGCCATCAGTGAGTCGAACCAGCTTTATAGCAATCAGCCCCAGCATTTT

D gene: .
clone size: once
V gene: TRBV15
J gene: TRBJ2-5
CDR3 protein: CATSRERALGETQYF
CDR3 DNA: TGTGCCACCAGCAGAGAGCGGGCCCTGGGGGAGACCCAGTACTTC